A selection of T cell receptor beta chains follows, all from one sample in a study of T cell repertoires in cytomegalovirus infection. One entry per CDR3 protein, called by TCRdb with MiXCR from the reads. Here the sample spans 630,000 or so distinct CDR3 sequences, roughly 26% being singletons. The material sequenced was CD8+ T cells from PBMCs. The source is a human donor in good health (CMV status not recorded). Some clones in this sample may be carry-over from other donors' samples. CDR3s include the opening cysteine and the closing phenylalanine or tryptophan. Fields, in order: CDR3 length, V gene, D gene, J gene, clone size, CDR3 DNA, CDR3 protein. The D gene is left open where the match is weak. The size of a clone is reported for some rows only, either as once, few or many, or as a class for expanded clones.

cdr3_length: 16
v_call: TRBV7-9
d_call: -
j_call: TRBJ1-4
clone_size: -
cdr3_nt: TGTGCCAGCAGCTTACCGGAACAGGGCTCGCAGGAAAAACTGTTTTTT
cdr3_aa: CASSLPEQGSQEKLFF

cdr3_length: 14
v_call: TRBV28
d_call: -
j_call: TRBJ1-5
clone_size: -
cdr3_nt: TGTGCCAGCAGACCCACAATTAGCAATCAGCCCCAGCATTTT
cdr3_aa: CASRPTISNQPQHF

cdr3_length: 19
v_call: TRBV7-2
d_call: TRBD2
j_call: TRBJ2-3
clone_size: -
cdr3_nt: TGTGCCAGCAGCTTACAGGGGGCTAGCGGGGGGCCCGGCACAGATACGCAGTATTTT
cdr3_aa: CASSLQGASGGPGTDTQYF

cdr3_length: 15
v_call: TRBV7-9
d_call: -
j_call: TRBJ2-7
clone_size: few
cdr3_nt: TGTGCCAGCAGCCTCCCCCCCCCCAGAGTCTACGAGCAGTACTTC
cdr3_aa: CASSLPPPRVYEQYF

cdr3_length: 12
v_call: TRBV7-9
d_call: -
j_call: TRBJ1-1
clone_size: -
cdr3_nt: TGTGCCAGCAGCTCCTCAGCGTACGAAGCTTTCTTT
cdr3_aa: CASSSSAYEAFF

cdr3_length: 15
v_call: TRBV4-3
d_call: -
j_call: TRBJ1-5
clone_size: -
cdr3_nt: TGCGCCAGCAGCCAAGACTGGCATCCGGATCAGCCCCAGCATTTT
cdr3_aa: CASSQDWHPDQPQHF

cdr3_length: 17
v_call: TRBV12-5
d_call: TRBD1
j_call: TRBJ2-3
clone_size: many
cdr3_nt: TGTGCTAGTGGTTTGGTCGCGAGACAGGGGCTCGCAGATACGCAGTATTTT
cdr3_aa: CASGLVARQGLADTQYF

cdr3_length: 18
v_call: TRBV11-3
d_call: TRBD2
j_call: TRBJ2-1
clone_size: -
cdr3_nt: TGTGCCAGCAGCCCTGGACTAGCGGGGGTTTCCTCCTACAATGAGCAGTTCTTC
cdr3_aa: CASSPGLAGVSSYNEQFF

cdr3_length: 19
v_call: TRBV7-9
d_call: TRBD1
j_call: TRBJ2-6
clone_size: many
cdr3_nt: TGTGCCAGCAGCTCCCCCTGGACAGGGGGCGCTCCTGGGGCCAACGTCCTGACTTTC
cdr3_aa: CASSSPWTGGAPGANVLTF

cdr3_length: 13
v_call: TRBV20-1
d_call: -
j_call: TRBJ1-1
clone_size: -
cdr3_nt: TGCAGTGCTGCACACAGGGAAGGGACTGAAGCTTTCTTT
cdr3_aa: CSAAHREGTEAFF

cdr3_length: 14
v_call: TRBV7-2
d_call: -
j_call: TRBJ2-5
clone_size: -
cdr3_nt: TGTGCCAGCAGCTTAAGGAGCCACCAAGAGACCCAGTACTTC
cdr3_aa: CASSLRSHQETQYF

cdr3_length: 14
v_call: TRBV10-3
d_call: TRBD2
j_call: TRBJ2-5
clone_size: few
cdr3_nt: TGTGCCATCAGGGCTAGCGGGCTCCAAGAGACCCAGTACTTC
cdr3_aa: CAIRASGLQETQYF

cdr3_length: 13
v_call: TRBV29-1
d_call: TRBD2
j_call: TRBJ2-1
clone_size: -
cdr3_nt: TGCAGCGTTCGCGGGGGGCTCTACAATGAGCAGTTCTTC
cdr3_aa: CSVRGGLYNEQFF

cdr3_length: 17
v_call: TRBV27
d_call: -
j_call: TRBJ1-1
clone_size: -
cdr3_nt: TGTGCCAGCAGTTTAGGGCTATGGGGGGGCTCTGGCACTGAAGCTTTCTTT
cdr3_aa: CASSLGLWGGSGTEAFF

cdr3_length: 16
v_call: TRBV11-2
d_call: TRBD1
j_call: TRBJ2-7
clone_size: few
cdr3_nt: TGTGCCAGCAGCTTAGATGGGACAGGGAGTTCCTACGAGCAGTACTTC
cdr3_aa: CASSLDGTGSSYEQYF

cdr3_length: 18
v_call: TRBV14
d_call: TRBD1
j_call: TRBJ1-1
clone_size: few
cdr3_nt: TGTGCCAGCAGCCAAGACCCGACAGGGGGATCGCGGGACACTGAAGCTTTCTTT
cdr3_aa: CASSQDPTGGSRDTEAFF

cdr3_length: 15
v_call: TRBV7-2
d_call: -
j_call: TRBJ2-7
clone_size: -
cdr3_nt: TGTGCCAGCAGCTTAAACCGGTTACAGACTACGGGGATGTACTTC
cdr3_aa: CASSLNRLQTTGMYF

cdr3_length: 16
v_call: TRBV11-2
d_call: -
j_call: TRBJ2-1
clone_size: many
cdr3_nt: TGTGCCAGCAGCTTAGAGGCGGTCGGTCCCTACAATGAGCAGTTCTTC
cdr3_aa: CASSLEAVGPYNEQFF

cdr3_length: 12
v_call: TRBV9
d_call: -
j_call: TRBJ2-2
clone_size: -
cdr3_nt: TGTGCCAGCAGCTATAGGGGGGAGGAGCTGTTTTTT
cdr3_aa: CASSYRGEELFF

cdr3_length: 18
v_call: TRBV7-8
d_call: -
j_call: TRBJ2-1
clone_size: many
cdr3_nt: TGTGCCAGCAGCTTAGGATCTCCCCGGGCCGTCTCCTACAATGAGCAGTTCTTC
cdr3_aa: CASSLGSPRAVSYNEQFF

cdr3_length: 13
v_call: TRBV19
d_call: -
j_call: TRBJ1-5
clone_size: many
cdr3_nt: TGTGCCACCAACCGGGCCTACTATCAGCCCCAGCATTTT
cdr3_aa: CATNRAYYQPQHF

cdr3_length: 15
v_call: TRBV12-5
d_call: TRBD1
j_call: TRBJ2-5
clone_size: -
cdr3_nt: TGTGCTAGTGGTCAAGCCAGAGGGGGCGTGGAGACCCAGTACTTC
cdr3_aa: CASGQARGGVETQYF

cdr3_length: 19
v_call: TRBV28
d_call: TRBD2
j_call: TRBJ2-1
clone_size: few
cdr3_nt: TGTGCCAGCAGTTTATTTGGCCTAGCGGGGGGACGCTCCTACAATGAGCAGTTCTTC
cdr3_aa: CASSLFGLAGGRSYNEQFF

cdr3_length: 15
v_call: TRBV6-2/TRBV6-3
d_call: -
j_call: TRBJ1-1
clone_size: -
cdr3_nt: TGTGCCAGCAGTTATGGAGCACCGGTTTTGACTGAAGCTTTCTTT
cdr3_aa: CASSYGAPVLTEAFF

cdr3_length: 14
v_call: TRBV7-9
d_call: -
j_call: TRBJ1-1
clone_size: -
cdr3_nt: TGTGCCAGCAGCCCCGCGGACATTTTCACTGAAGCTTTCTTT
cdr3_aa: CASSPADIFTEAFF

cdr3_length: 14
v_call: TRBV28
d_call: -
j_call: TRBJ1-6
clone_size: many
cdr3_nt: TGTGCCAGCAGTCTAACAGGGATCGGCTCACCCCTCCACTTT
cdr3_aa: CASSLTGIGSPLHF

cdr3_length: 13
v_call: TRBV6-5
d_call: -
j_call: TRBJ2-2
clone_size: few
cdr3_nt: TGTGCCAGCAGTTACTCAGTTACCGGGGAGCTGTTTTTT
cdr3_aa: CASSYSVTGELFF

cdr3_length: 12
v_call: TRBV19
d_call: -
j_call: TRBJ1-1
clone_size: -
cdr3_nt: TGTGCCACTTCGACAGATAACACTGAAGCTTTCTTT
cdr3_aa: CATSTDNTEAFF

cdr3_length: 12
v_call: TRBV7-9
d_call: -
j_call: TRBJ2-7
clone_size: many
cdr3_nt: TGTGCCAGCGAGGGGGTCACCTACGAGCAGTACTTC
cdr3_aa: CASEGVTYEQYF

cdr3_length: 17
v_call: TRBV14
d_call: TRBD2
j_call: TRBJ2-3
clone_size: once
cdr3_nt: TGTGCCAGCAGCCAGGCCCCAGCGGGGGGCTTCACAGATACGCAGTATTTT
cdr3_aa: CASSQAPAGGFTDTQYF

cdr3_length: 13
v_call: TRBV4-1
d_call: -
j_call: TRBJ1-2
clone_size: -
cdr3_nt: TGTGCCAGCAGCCTCCCCCAAAGCGGGGGCTACACCTTC
cdr3_aa: CASSLPQSGGYTF

cdr3_length: 12
v_call: TRBV2
d_call: -
j_call: TRBJ2-2
clone_size: -
cdr3_nt: TGTACCAGCACAAACAGGGAGAGGGAGCTGTTTTTT
cdr3_aa: CTSTNRERELFF

cdr3_length: 15
v_call: TRBV5-5
d_call: TRBD1
j_call: TRBJ2-1
clone_size: -
cdr3_nt: TGTGCCAGCAGCGCCCCGGGACAGGGACACAATGAGCAGTTCTTC
cdr3_aa: CASSAPGQGHNEQFF

cdr3_length: 12
v_call: TRBV29-1
d_call: -
j_call: TRBJ1-1
clone_size: few
cdr3_nt: TGCAGCGGGGGGAGGGTGAACACTGAAGCTTTCTTT
cdr3_aa: CSGGRVNTEAFF

cdr3_length: 13
v_call: TRBV20-1
d_call: TRBD1
j_call: TRBJ1-1
clone_size: few
cdr3_nt: TGCAGTGCTAGGGGACAGGGTCGAACTGAAGCTTTCTTT
cdr3_aa: CSARGQGRTEAFF

cdr3_length: 15
v_call: TRBV2
d_call: TRBD1
j_call: TRBJ1-5
clone_size: few
cdr3_nt: TGTGCCAGCAGTGGGGGACAGGGGGCATCTCAGCCCCAGCATTTT
cdr3_aa: CASSGGQGASQPQHF

cdr3_length: 18
v_call: TRBV7-6
d_call: -
j_call: TRBJ2-7
clone_size: -
cdr3_nt: TGTGCCAGCAGCTTAGGACCTTTGGGCAGGGCCGTCACCTACGAGCAGTACTTC
cdr3_aa: CASSLGPLGRAVTYEQYF

cdr3_length: 19
v_call: TRBV20-1
d_call: TRBD1
j_call: TRBJ1-1
clone_size: -
cdr3_nt: TGCAGTGCTAGAGATAATTATGAGGACAGGGCAGATATTGGTCCTGAAGCTTTCTTT
cdr3_aa: CSARDNYEDRADIGPEAFF

cdr3_length: 17
v_call: TRBV9
d_call: TRBD2
j_call: TRBJ2-1
clone_size: once
cdr3_nt: TGTGTCAGCAGCGTAGGAGGACTAGCGGGGGGTTACAATGAGCAGTTCTTC
cdr3_aa: CVSSVGGLAGGYNEQFF

cdr3_length: 16
v_call: TRBV14
d_call: TRBD2
j_call: TRBJ2-1
clone_size: -
cdr3_nt: TGTGCCAGCAGCCCGATAGCGGGGGGGCCGTTTATTGAGCAGTTCTTC
cdr3_aa: CASSPIAGGPFIEQFF

cdr3_length: 16
v_call: TRBV20-1
d_call: TRBD1
j_call: TRBJ2-3
clone_size: few
cdr3_nt: TGCAGTGCTAGAGATTGGCAGGGGGCGGACCAAGATACGCAGTATTTT
cdr3_aa: CSARDWQGADQDTQYF

cdr3_length: 14
v_call: TRBV19
d_call: TRBD1
j_call: TRBJ1-1
clone_size: -
cdr3_nt: TGTGCCAGTAGAGGGGGACAGGAAAGGACTGAAGCTTTCTTT
cdr3_aa: CASRGGQERTEAFF

cdr3_length: 14
v_call: TRBV9
d_call: TRBD2
j_call: TRBJ2-1
clone_size: -
cdr3_nt: TGTGCCAGCAGCCGGGGGGTCTTCGCCGATGAGCAGTTCTTC
cdr3_aa: CASSRGVFADEQFF

cdr3_length: 14
v_call: TRBV12-3/TRBV12-4
d_call: -
j_call: TRBJ2-5
clone_size: few
cdr3_nt: TGTGCCAGCAGTTTAGGACTAGTACACGAGACCCAGTACTTC
cdr3_aa: CASSLGLVHETQYF

cdr3_length: 13
v_call: TRBV7-6
d_call: -
j_call: TRBJ2-1
clone_size: -
cdr3_nt: TGTGCCAACGGCTTACAATGGGGGTCTGAGCAGTTCTTC
cdr3_aa: CANGLQWGSEQFF

cdr3_length: 15
v_call: TRBV7-9
d_call: -
j_call: TRBJ1-2
clone_size: few
cdr3_nt: TGTGCCAGCAGCCACCCGGGGACGTCGGGCTATGGCTACACCTTC
cdr3_aa: CASSHPGTSGYGYTF

cdr3_length: 15
v_call: TRBV9
d_call: TRBD2
j_call: TRBJ2-3
clone_size: -
cdr3_nt: TGTGCCAACAGCGCTAGCGGGGGGGTCACAGATACGCAGTATTTT
cdr3_aa: CANSASGGVTDTQYF

cdr3_length: 15
v_call: TRBV11-2
d_call: -
j_call: TRBJ1-3
clone_size: -
cdr3_nt: TGTGCCAGCAGCGCATGGGGGGAACCTGGAAACACCATATATTTT
cdr3_aa: CASSAWGEPGNTIYF

cdr3_length: 13
v_call: TRBV19
d_call: -
j_call: TRBJ1-1
clone_size: few
cdr3_nt: TGTGCCAGTCTCCGGGCCCCGAACACTGAAGCTTTCTTT
cdr3_aa: CASLRAPNTEAFF

cdr3_length: 14
v_call: TRBV7-6
d_call: -
j_call: TRBJ2-2
clone_size: few
cdr3_nt: TGTGCCAGCAGCCCCGGCTGGGGATCCGGGGAGCTGTTTTTT
cdr3_aa: CASSPGWGSGELFF

cdr3_length: 14
v_call: TRBV7-8
d_call: -
j_call: TRBJ2-7
clone_size: many
cdr3_nt: TGTGCCAGCAGCTTAGCCAAGTCCCCTTTAGGGCAGTACTTC
cdr3_aa: CASSLAKSPLGQYF